Following are 30 T cell receptor beta chains from one sample sequenced in a study of cytomegalovirus exposure and HLA in healthy donors. With 60 Vbeta and 13 Jbeta primers, the PCR was carried out. Sequencing was performed with immunoSEQ multiplex PCR; in TCRdb, only in-frame clones are kept and a portion is missing. This repertoire shows roughly 130,000 clones, around four fifths found once; its top ten account for roughly 1.2%. The sequenced sample consisted of PBMCs. These receptors came from a male donor in good health and CMV-seropositive.

This clone has more than one count but fewer than ten. This chain connects TRBV5-4 to TRBJ1-3, with D possibly TRBD1 on 5 matching bases. The CDR3 totals 14 residues. Germline loops: CDR1 SGHNT, CDR2 YYREEE (reference sequence). Deletions cut 3 bases from V and 3 bases from J, with 10 bases between. CDR3 sequence reads: CASSWGTGGNTIYF. The CDR3 bases are TGTGCCAGCAGCTGGGGGACTGGTGGAAACACCATATATTTT.

This clone was counted between two and nine times. The chain carries TRBV4-1 and TRBJ1-5; D ambiguous. The CDR3 consists of 14 residues. Germline CDR1 MGHRA, CDR2 YSYEKL. Trimming removed 0 bases from V and 5 bases from J, with 8 bases in between. CDR3 sequence reads: CASSQDLSDQPQHF. CDR3 bases: TGCGCCAGCAGCCAAGATCTTAGTGATCAGCCCCAGCATTTT.

The chain links TRBV11-3 to TRBJ2-3; D remains unclear. Germline loops: CDR1 SGHNT, CDR2 YENEEA. The CDR3 is 13 residues long. Trimming shortened V by 1 base and J by 6 bases, and 8 bases separated the two germline ends. CDR3 loop: CASSLGWADTQYF. The CDR3 DNA sequence: TGTGCCAGCAGCTTAGGATGGGCCGATACGCAGTATTTT.

This chain joins TRBV6-5 and TRBJ1-2; D is ambiguous. CDR3 length: 13 amino acids. V dropped 9 bases and J dropped 9 bases, with 20 bases sitting between them. Germline V gene lookup returns CDR1 MNHEY and CDR2 SVGAGI. The CDR3 sequence is CARQMVPLSRYTF. CDR3 sequence (DNA): TGTGCCAGACAGATGGTCCCTCTGTCTCGCTACACCTTC.

This chain joins TRBV6-1 and TRBJ1-2; 8 positions match TRBD1. CDR3 size: 16 residues. The V gene end was trimmed by 0 bases and the J gene end by 4 bases; junction bases not matched to a gene: 7. The germline V gene encodes CDR1 MNHNS and CDR2 SASEGT. DNA for the CDR3: TGTGCCAGCAGTGAAGCCGGACAGGGAGGGGGCTATGGCTACACCTTC. Protein product: CASSEAGQGGGYGYTF.

This clone was seen a few times. This rearrangement joins TRBV7-9 to TRBJ2-7, with 11 nucleotides matching TRBD2. The germline V gene encodes CDR1 SEHNR and CDR2 FQNEAQ (reference sequence). The CDR3 totals 15 residues. Trimming cost V 5 bases and J 4 bases; bases outside gene matches: 7. The CDR3 loop reads CASSILAGAEYEQYF. The CDR3 coding sequence is TGTGCCAGCAGCATACTAGCGGGAGCTGAATACGAGCAGTACTTC.

The genes are TRBV10-2 and TRBJ1-1, with D perhaps TRBD1 (5 bases). CDR3 length equals 16 residues. Germline CDR1 WSHSY, CDR2 SAAADI. Trimming took 6 bases from V and 1 from J, leaving 18 bases between them. Here the CDR3 reads CASSLLTTGSNTEAFF. CDR3 coding DNA: TGCGCCAGCAGCTTACTCACTACAGGTTCGAACACTGAAGCTTTCTTT.

This clone showed up just a few times. The rearrangement links TRBV7-2 to TRBJ1-1; the D is unclear. The V end lost 3 bases, the J end lost 1 base, and 3 bases lay between the germline ends. Looked up from germline, CDR1 is SGHTA and CDR2 is FQGNSA. The CDR3 is 12 amino acids. In DNA form, the CDR3 reads TGTGCCAGCAGCTTTAGGAACACTGAAGCTTTCTTT. Its protein is CASSFRNTEAFF.

The CDR3 here is CASSLGQGSEKLFF. CDR3 nucleotides: TGCGCCAGCAGCTTGGGGCAGGGTAGTGAAAAACTGTTTTTT. The J gene is TRBJ1-4, the V gene TRBV5-1, with D perhaps matching TRBD1 (5 bases). V shed 0 bases and J shed 7 bases, with 10 bases lying between them. CDR3 size: 14 residues. In germline, CDR1 is SGHRS, CDR2 YFSETQ.

The gene calls are TRBV9 and TRBJ2-3, with a weak D call TRBD2 (6 bases). Per the germline V gene, CDR1 is SGDLS and CDR2 is YYNGEE. The CDR3 length is 14 residues. V was trimmed by 4 bases and J by 6 bases, leaving 15 bases between them. The CDR3 spells CASSSWGVADTQYF. As DNA, the CDR3 is TGTGCCAGCAGCTCATGGGGGGTAGCCGATACGCAGTATTTT.

The rearrangement uses TRBV19 and TRBJ2-2; 9 bases agree with TRBD2. The V segment lost 3 bases and the J segment 1 base; nucleotides outside the gene matches: 3. Germline CDR1 and CDR2: LNHDA and SQIVND (reference sequence). This CDR3 contains 16 residues. CDR3 sequence reads: CASSMASGKNTGELFF. For the CDR3, the DNA is TGTGCCAGTAGTATGGCTAGCGGGAAGAACACCGGGGAGCTGTTTTTT. Full variable domain (remainder filled in from reference TRBV19 and TRBJ2-2): DGGITQSPKYLFRKEGQNVTLSCEQNLNHDAMYWYRQDPGQGLRLIYYSQIVNDFQKGDIAEGYSVSREKKESFPLTVTSAQKNPTAFYLCASSMASGKNTGELFFGEGSRLTVL.

This clone was seen only once. This chain links TRBV2 with TRBJ1-1, with a tentative D call TRBD1 (5 bases). The V and J ends lost 8 bases and 4 bases respectively, with 17 bases between them. Germline V gene sequence: CDR1 SNHLY, CDR2 FYNNEI. This CDR3 is built from 14 residues. CDR3 in amino acids: CASSQVGGSTEAFF. CDR3 sequence (DNA): TGTGCCAGCTCCCAAGTCGGGGGTTCCACTGAAGCTTTCTTT.

This clone has just a few counts. The rearrangement joins TRBV7-9 to TRBJ1-5; a possible D gene is TRBD1 (6 bases). CDR1 and CDR2 from the germline V gene are SEHNR and FQNEAQ (reference sequence). Between the trimmed V and J ends, which lost 0 bases and 5 bases, there was a span of 23 bases. The CDR3 sequence is 19 residues long. The CDR3 spells CASSLAFSGVGGADQPQHF. For the CDR3, the DNA is TGTGCCAGCAGCTTAGCTTTCTCCGGCGTTGGGGGCGCGGATCAGCCCCAGCATTTT.

This clone has a handful of counts. The chain has TRBV5-1 and TRBJ1-2; D gene uncertain. This CDR3 contains 15 residues. V lost 1 base to trimming and J lost 2 bases, with 12 bases between them. Germline V gene data show CDR1 as SGHRS and CDR2 as YFSETQ. The CDR3 coding sequence is TGCGCCAGCAGCTTGAGCGGGATGTCAAACTATGGCTACACCTTC. It encodes CASSLSGMSNYGYTF.

V and J are TRBV5-1 and TRBJ2-1; 12 bases are a match to TRBD2. Trimming at V came to 4 bases and at J to 4 bases, leaving 6 bases not matched to a gene. In germline, CDR1 is SGHRS, CDR2 YFSETQ. The CDR3 runs 16 residues. CDR3 region: CASSIASGGEYNEQFF. CDR3 DNA: TGCGCCAGCAGCATAGCTAGCGGGGGGGAATACAATGAGCAGTTCTTC.

Concerning this clone itself: The sample has other DNA sequences that encode this CDR3 too. The V gene is TRBV6-1, the J gene TRBJ1-6; a possible D gene is TRBD1 (6 bases). CDR1 and CDR2 (germline): MNHNS, SASEGT. This CDR3 region has 16 residues. V lost 0 bases and J 6 bases, leaving 12 bases between the germline ends. CDR3 region: CASSEAGGAGNSPLHF. Written as DNA, the CDR3 is TGTGCCAGCAGTGAAGCGGGGGGGGCTGGTAATTCACCCCTCCACTTT.

V gene TRBV13 combines with J gene TRBJ2-5, with D possibly TRBD1 on 5 matching bases. With the DNA end fitting TRBJ2-7 better, the J assignment may be wrong. Germline-derived CDR1 and CDR2 are PRHDT and FYEKMQ (reference sequence). The CDR3 runs 14 residues. The CDR3: CASSHHQGFGEQYF. Written as DNA, the CDR3 is TGTGCCAGCAGCCACCACCAGGGATTCGGCGAGCAGTACTTC.

This chain joins TRBV7-2 and TRBJ1-2; 10 bases line up with TRBD1. V gave up 2 bases and J gave up 7 bases; unmatched junction bases: 7. This CDR3 has 15 amino acids. Germline V gives CDR1 SGHTA, CDR2 FQGNSA. CDR3 residues: CASSLQGTGAGGYTF. DNA of the CDR3: TGTGCCAGCAGCTTACAAGGGACAGGGGCAGGTGGCTACACCTTC.

In this sample, this clone turned up a few times. This sequence joins TRBV6-5 and TRBJ2-5; 7 bases are a match to TRBD1. The V and J ends lost 7 bases and 2 bases, in that order; junction bases with no gene match: 10. Germline CDR1 and CDR2: MNHEY and SVGAGI. The CDR3 extends over 15 amino acids. CDR3 sequence: CASNLDRDNQETQYF. The DNA for the CDR3 is TGTGCCAGCAACTTAGACAGGGACAATCAAGAGACCCAGTACTTC.

The chain employs TRBV4-3 and TRBJ2-2, with 11 bases aligning to TRBD2. Looked up from germline, CDR1 is LGHNA and CDR2 is YSLEER. V shed 0 bases, J shed 6 bases, and the junction held 9 bases outside the gene matches. The CDR3 spans 18 residues. The CDR3 DNA sequence: TGCGCCAGCAGCCAAGATGGTGTAGCGGGAGGGCGCGCCGGGGAGCTGTTTTTT. Its translation is CASSQDGVAGGRAGELFF.

The rearrangement links TRBV13 to TRBJ2-5; D may be TRBD2 (6 bases). Germline CDR1 reads PRHDT; CDR2 reads FYEKMQ (reference sequence). The CDR3 runs 15 residues. V shed 2 bases and J shed 2 bases, with 12 bases lying between them. The CDR3, as DNA: TGTGCCAGCAGCTTAACAGGAGGGCCTCAAGAGACCCAGTACTTC. This translates into CASSLTGGPQETQYF. Based on the CDR3 plus reference TRBV13 and TRBJ2-5, the full variable domain is AAGVIQSPRHLIKEKRETATLKCYPIPRHDTVYWYQQGPGQDPQFLISFYEKMQSDKGSIPDRFSAQQFSDYHSELNMSSLELGDSALYFCASSLTGGPQETQYFGPGTRLLVL.

This clone was seen just once. The rearrangement links TRBV7-9 to TRBJ1-1; 9 bases are shared with TRBD1. The germline V gene has CDR1 SEHNR and CDR2 FQNEAQ (reference sequence). V lost 5 bases, J lost 1 base, and 5 bases stayed unmatched. The CDR3 contains 15 residues. CDR3 bases: TGTGCCAGCAGCCCAACAGGGGGCGCGAACACTGAAGCTTTCTTT. This gives the protein CASSPTGGANTEAFF. Based on the CDR3 plus reference TRBV7-9 and TRBJ1-1, the full variable domain is DTGVSQNPRHKITKRGQNVTFRCDPISEHNRLYWYRQTLGQGPEFLTYFQNEAQLEKSRLLSDRFSAERPKGSFSTLEIQRTEQGDSAMYLCASSPTGGANTEAFFGQGTRLTVV.

This clone was recorded only once. The chain couples TRBV19 to TRBJ2-3, with 7 nucleotides matching TRBD1. Per germline, CDR1 LNHDA and CDR2 SQIVND (reference sequence). V trimming: 5 bases; J trimming: 3 bases; junction bases outside the gene matches: 11. The CDR3 sequence is 16 residues long. The CDR3 reads CASSGDSPVRTDTQYF. CDR3 sequence (DNA): TGTGCCAGTAGTGGGGACAGCCCGGTTCGGACAGATACGCAGTATTTT.

The chain has TRBV27 and TRBJ2-2; the D gene is possibly TRBD2 (6 bases). The CDR3 is made up of 13 amino acids. Looked up from germline, CDR1 is MNHEY and CDR2 is SMNVEV (reference sequence). The V and J ends lost 7 bases and 7 bases respectively, with 13 bases between them. CDR3 bases: TGTGCCAGCAAATGGAGGGAAGGCGGGGAGCTGTTTTTT. This translates into CASKWREGGELFF.

This rearrangement joins TRBV11-1 to TRBJ2-5; D unclear. The CDR3 contains 11 residues. The germline V and J ends were trimmed by 4 bases and 2 bases, with 2 bases remaining between them. Germline V gene lookup returns CDR1 SGHAT and CDR2 FQDESV (reference sequence). CDR3 coding DNA: TGTGCCAGCAGCTCTCAAGAGACCCAGTACTTC. This sequence encodes CASSSQETQYF.

The rearrangement uses TRBV7-8 and TRBJ2-5, with 7 positions matching TRBD2. V was pared by 3 bases and J by 5 bases, with 15 bases of the junction left unmatched. Looked up from germline, CDR1 is SGHVS and CDR2 is FQNEAQ. The CDR3 runs to 17 residues. The CDR3 DNA reads as TGTGCCAGCAGCTTGGGTGGGGGGGAGAGGGTTGGGGAGACCCAGTACTTC. Amino acid sequence: CASSLGGGERVGETQYF.

The chain recombines TRBV11-2 with TRBJ2-1; 9 nucleotides line up with TRBD1. The CDR3 covers 13 residues. The germline V gene has CDR1 SGHAT and CDR2 FQNNGV. V was pared by 5 bases and J by 5 bases, with 1 base of the junction left unmatched. The CDR3 spells CASSRDRDNEQFF. DNA of the CDR3: TGTGCCAGCAGCAGGGACAGGGACAATGAGCAGTTCTTC.

J is TRBJ1-4 and V is TRBV18; D remains ambiguous. V dropped 1 base and J dropped 0 bases, with 6 bases sitting between them. The germline V gene has CDR1 KGHSH and CDR2 LQKENI. CDR3 length: 15 residues. The CDR3, as DNA: TGTGCCAGCTCACCACGGGGAGCAACTAATGAAAAACTGTTTTTT. This encodes CASSPRGATNEKLFF. Variable domain in full (rest from reference TRBV18 and TRBJ1-4): NAGVMQNPRHLVRRRGQEARLRCSPMKGHSHVYWYRQLPEEGLKFMVYLQKENIIDESGMPKERFSAEFPKEGPSILRIQQVVRGDSAAYFCASSPRGATNEKLFFGSGTQLSVL.

The chain carries TRBV6-5 and TRBJ1-1; 9 bases are shared with TRBD1. After removal of 6 bases from V and 5 bases from J, the junction contained 10 bases not matched to a gene. The CDR3 length is 15 residues. Germline V gives CDR1 MNHEY, CDR2 SVGAGI. In DNA, the CDR3 is TGTGCCAGCAGGGACAGGGGCAGTAGGAGGACTGAAGCTTTCTTT. It is translated as CASRDRGSRRTEAFF.

The chain has TRBV4-1 and TRBJ1-1; D is unresolved. Germline V CDR1 and CDR2: MGHRA, YSYEKL. CDR3 length equals 16 residues. The V and J ends lost 2 bases and 0 bases respectively, with 13 bases between them. DNA for the CDR3: TGCGCCAGCAGCCAAACAAGTATGCAGGTGAACACTGAAGCTTTCTTT. It is translated as CASSQTSMQVNTEAFF.